This T cell receptor beta chain is from a study of blood T cell repertoires in COVID-19. Measured with immunoSEQ multiplex PCR; TCRdb has only the in-frame clones, and not every one. Of about 69,000 clones in the sample, about four fifths were seen once. This CDR3 region has 15 residues. V trimming: 0 bases; J trimming: 6 bases; junction bases outside the gene matches: 5. CDR1 SEHNR and CDR2 FQNEAQ come from the germline V gene (reference sequence). V gene TRBV7-9 combines with J gene TRBJ1-2; 9 positions agree with TRBD1. This sequence was found in an elderly woman with acute or convalescent COVID-19. Sequencing used peripheral blood. The CDR3 DNA follows: TGTGCCAGCAGCTTAGCGGGACAGGGAGCGGATGGCTACACCTTC. Translation: CASSLAGQGADGYTF.